This T cell receptor (beta chain) was retrieved from a study of beta chain features in type 1 diabetes (dated by TCRdb to the late 2010s). Concerning the study at large: Mean age, gender distribution, total cell number and subset yield did not differ between patients and healthy donors. The study compared TCRB repertoires of sorted circulating CD4+ T cell subsets between recently diagnosed type 1 diabetes patients and matched healthy donors. A total of some 100,000,000 sorted cells were examined across all samples, and the number of cells per subset was strongly correlated with RNA yield. Regulatory and stem cell-like memory subsets were isolated from only 8 patients and roughly eight healthy donors, whereas naive and central memory subsets came from all 30 or so donors. Overall study outcomes, separate from this receptor: Because cDNA was sequenced instead of genomic DNA, activated cells with high expression could be over-represented, although the groups did not differ in activation or CD3 levels. Naive, central memory and regulatory TCRB repertoires appeared to be more alike among patients than among healthy donors. Fewer insertions and more nucleotide deletions at VDJ recombination sites were observed in patients with type 1 diabetes, implying thymic rearrangement abnormalities. PCR may preferentially amplify shorter templates, but because patient and control samples were amplified and corrected together, any resulting skew would affect both groups equally. HLA sub-analyses involved small numbers of individuals, so any influence of HLA type on TCRB rearrangement remained unresolved. Type 1 diabetes patients showed a moderate but significant shortening of TCRB CDR3 length in all four CD4+ subsets.

A note on this clone: The specificity of this receptor is unknown. There are no base qualities to consult, and no much larger clone falls within one base.

From each donor, a single peripheral blood sample of approximately 0.11 L on average was drawn into heparinised tubes. Using a panel that included CD45RO, CCR7, CD25, CD127, CD95 and CD27, naive, central memory, regulatory and stem cell-like memory CD4+ T cells were sorted on a BD FACSAria II. All sorted populations exceeded 98% purity. Right away, PBMCs were isolated by Lymphoprep density gradient centrifugation and were stained directly, with no culture step. So that batch effects would be minimized, each experiment stained and sorted samples in pairs, pairing one healthy donor with one patient. The CDR1 and CDR2 encoded by the germline V gene (reference sequence) are LNHDA and SQIVND. Germline trimming amounts to 3 bases on V and 7 bases on J, with 4 as the count of junction bases outside the gene matches. Taken from cysteine to phenylalanine, the CDR3 has 14 residues. Only CDR3 DNA remains: 42 bases, in frame from the first base.

All of the isolated RNA was reverse transcribed with the High Capacity cDNA Reverse Transcription Kit, so expressed TCRB transcripts were sequenced. Deep immunoSEQ sequencing was applied to naive, central memory and regulatory T cell samples, giving an average of about 3.4 million total reads per sample. Sorted cells were lysed in RLT buffer and RNA was extracted with DNase-treated RNeasy Micro or Mini kits, depending on cell number. To prevent cross-contamination, every cell subset was processed on its own, while patient and healthy donor samples were processed together. TCRB sequences were amplified from cDNA with the immunoSEQ multiplex PCR, producing 87-bp fragments spanning the CDR3 region. Sequencing of the amplicons was done on the Illumina HiSeq platform. On the study's bioinformatics: Synthetic template baselines were used to correct PCR bias computationally, reads within Hamming distance 2 were collapsed, and singletons that could not be merged were discarded. Reads were aligned against IMGT so that V, D and J genes, CDR3 length and insertions or deletions at six rearrangement sites could be assigned. Within each subset, clonotype counts were normalized to the number of sorted cells before true diversity and Gini coefficients were calculated with the tcR R package. The overlap coefficient, calculated on TCRB nucleotide sequences, was used to measure repertoire sharing. As a proxy for the pre-selection repertoire, out-of-frame TCRB sequences from naive cells were analyzed. TCRdb took this table from immuneACCESS and kept in-frame rearrangements with V and J called. Such tables lack part of the clones; where checked against another copy, unresolved V genes explain under half of the gap, and the rest is unexplained. V and J calls and clone size follow that table, whereas D and trimming were derived from the DNA. The sample has under 950,000 clones on record, around a sixth of them singletons. Clones ranked in the top ten supply around 0.02% of the sample.

The sequence links TRBV19 to TRBJ2-5; TRBD1 aligns with 11 central bases. The material sequenced was naive CD4+ T cells from blood. Explained via the paper, the cell subset or site label denotes: true naive CD4+ T cells. This TCR derives from a woman aged 18-35 years in good health. CDR3 protein: CASSIGQGAGTQYF. Read as DNA, the sequence is TGTGCCAGTAGTATCGGACAGGGGGCAGGGACCCAGTACTTC.